Reported below is one T cell receptor (beta chain). No antigen is known for it. Reverse transcription used about 0.45 to 1 ug RNA and random hexamers. TCRdb re-derived calls from the immunoSEQ multiplex PCR reads in MiXCR, one entry per CDR3 protein. This sample has 70,000 to 100,000 distinct CDR3 sequences, with 95% to 96% found just once. Negative isolation was used for CD8+ and CD4+ T cells, and FACS enrichment was applied to TEMRA cells. This sample was taken from a study of CD8 T cells in Susac syndrome. The study, taken as a whole, reports: In total CD8+ repertoires, roughly 15 Susac-specific public clones were found, and 4 or 5 in CD8+ TEMRA repertoires. Acknowledgment was made by the study that its TCR sequencing and HLA analysis involved a relatively small number of individuals.

The CDR3 has 17 residues. V was cut by 0 bases and J by 4 bases, with 18 bases left in between. Germline CDR1 and CDR2: LGHDT and YNNKEL (reference sequence). This receptor was obtained from a human donor with Susac syndrome. V and J are TRBV3-1 and TRBJ1-2; unclear D gene. Sequences were obtained from CD8+ T cells from PBMCs. This CDR3 reads CASSQDASSGSTYGYTF. CDR3 nucleotide sequence: TGTGCCAGCAGCCAAGATGCATCTTCAGGCAGCACCTATGGCTACACCTTC.